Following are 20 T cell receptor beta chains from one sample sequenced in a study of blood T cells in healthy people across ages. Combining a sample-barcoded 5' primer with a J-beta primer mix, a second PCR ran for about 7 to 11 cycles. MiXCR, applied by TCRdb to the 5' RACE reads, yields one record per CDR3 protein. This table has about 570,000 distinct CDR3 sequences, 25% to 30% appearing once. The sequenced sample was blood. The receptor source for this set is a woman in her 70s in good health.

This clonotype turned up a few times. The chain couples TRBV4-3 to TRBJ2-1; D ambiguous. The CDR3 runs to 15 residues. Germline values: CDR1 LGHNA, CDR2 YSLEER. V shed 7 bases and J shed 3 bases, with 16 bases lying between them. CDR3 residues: CASKFEWRGYNEQFF. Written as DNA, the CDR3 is TGCGCCAGCAAGTTTGAGTGGCGTGGCTACAATGAGCAGTTCTTC.

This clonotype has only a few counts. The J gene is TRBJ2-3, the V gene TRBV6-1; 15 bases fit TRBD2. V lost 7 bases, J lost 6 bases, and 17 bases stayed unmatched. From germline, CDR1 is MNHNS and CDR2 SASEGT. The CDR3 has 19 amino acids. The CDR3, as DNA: TGTGCCAGCACCCCTGCACCGGGACTAGCGGGGGGCCGTGAGGATACGCAGTATTTT. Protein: CASTPAPGLAGGREDTQYF.

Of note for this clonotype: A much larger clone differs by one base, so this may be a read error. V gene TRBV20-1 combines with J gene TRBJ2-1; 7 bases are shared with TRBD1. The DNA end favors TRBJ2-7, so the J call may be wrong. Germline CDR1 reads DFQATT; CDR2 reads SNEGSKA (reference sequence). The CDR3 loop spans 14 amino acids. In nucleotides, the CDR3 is TGCGGTGTCACAGGGGAAGGTCGAGCCTACGAGCAGTACTTC. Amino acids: CGVTGEGRAYEQYF.

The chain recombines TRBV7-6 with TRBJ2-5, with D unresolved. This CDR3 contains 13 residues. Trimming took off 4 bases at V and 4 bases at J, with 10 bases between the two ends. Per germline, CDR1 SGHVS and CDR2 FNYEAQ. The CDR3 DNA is TGTGCCAGCAGCTCCTTGGCAAGAGAGACCCAGTACTTC. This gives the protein CASSSLARETQYF.

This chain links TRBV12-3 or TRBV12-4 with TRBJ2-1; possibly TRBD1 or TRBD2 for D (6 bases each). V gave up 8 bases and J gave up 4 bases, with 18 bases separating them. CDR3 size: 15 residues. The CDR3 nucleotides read TGTGCCAGCCAAACCCGGGGGCCGGCGTACAATGAGCAGTTCTTC. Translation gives CASQTRGPAYNEQFF.

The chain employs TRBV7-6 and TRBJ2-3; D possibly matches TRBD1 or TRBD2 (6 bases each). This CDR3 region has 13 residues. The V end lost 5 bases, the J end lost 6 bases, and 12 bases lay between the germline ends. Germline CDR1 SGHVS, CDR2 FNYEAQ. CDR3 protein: CASSPNGGDTQYF. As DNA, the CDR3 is TGTGCCAGCAGCCCTAACGGGGGCGATACGCAGTATTTT.

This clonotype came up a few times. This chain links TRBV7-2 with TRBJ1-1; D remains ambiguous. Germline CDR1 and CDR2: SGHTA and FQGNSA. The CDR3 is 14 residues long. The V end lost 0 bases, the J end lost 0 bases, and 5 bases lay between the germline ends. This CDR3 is CASSLARVNTEAFF. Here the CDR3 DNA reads TGTGCCAGCAGCTTAGCCAGAGTGAACACTGAAGCTTTCTTT. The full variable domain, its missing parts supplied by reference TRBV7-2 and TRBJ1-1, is GAGVSQSPSNKVTEKGKDVELRCDPISGHTALYWYRQSLGQGLEFLIYFQGNSAPDKSGLPSDRFSAERTGGSVSTLTIQRTQQEDSAVYLCASSLARVNTEAFFGQGTRLTVV.

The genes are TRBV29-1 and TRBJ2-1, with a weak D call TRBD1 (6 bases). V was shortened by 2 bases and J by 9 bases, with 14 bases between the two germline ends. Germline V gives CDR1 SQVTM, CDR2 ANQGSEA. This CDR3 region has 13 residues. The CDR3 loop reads CSVEKTGMTEQFF. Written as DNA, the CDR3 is TGCAGCGTTGAAAAGACAGGAATGACTGAGCAGTTCTTC.

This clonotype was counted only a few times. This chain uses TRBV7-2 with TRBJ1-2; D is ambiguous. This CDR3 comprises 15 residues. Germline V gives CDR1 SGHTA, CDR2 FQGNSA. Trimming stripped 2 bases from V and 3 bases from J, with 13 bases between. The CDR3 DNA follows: TGTGCCAGCAGCTTAAGGGCGAGTCAAGACTATGGCTACACCTTC. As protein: CASSLRASQDYGYTF.

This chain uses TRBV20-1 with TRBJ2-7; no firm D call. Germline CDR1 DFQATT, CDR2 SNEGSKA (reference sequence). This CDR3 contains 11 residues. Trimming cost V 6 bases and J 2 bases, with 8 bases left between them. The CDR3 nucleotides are TGCAGTGCCTCGGACCCCTACGAGCAGTACTTC. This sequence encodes CSASDPYEQYF.

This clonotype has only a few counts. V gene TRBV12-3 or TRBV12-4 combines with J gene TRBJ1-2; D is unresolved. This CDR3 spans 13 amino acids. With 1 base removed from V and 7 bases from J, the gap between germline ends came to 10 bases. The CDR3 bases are TGTGCCAGCAGTTTAGGAGGCCGGGGTGGCTACACCTTC. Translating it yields CASSLGGRGGYTF.

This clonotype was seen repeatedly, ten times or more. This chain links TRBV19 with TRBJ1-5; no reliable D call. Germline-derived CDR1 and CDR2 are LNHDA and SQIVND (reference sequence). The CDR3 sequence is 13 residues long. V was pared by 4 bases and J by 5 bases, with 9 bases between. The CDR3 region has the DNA TGTGCCAGTAGTAAGGGTAGGGATCAGCCCCAGCATTTT. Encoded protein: CASSKGRDQPQHF.

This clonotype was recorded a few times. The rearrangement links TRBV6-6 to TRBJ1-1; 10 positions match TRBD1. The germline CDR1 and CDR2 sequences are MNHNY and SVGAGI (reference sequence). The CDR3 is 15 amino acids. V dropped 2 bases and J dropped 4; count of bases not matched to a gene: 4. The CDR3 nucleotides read TGTGCCAGCAGTTACGGACAGGGGGTCTCCACTGAAGCTTTCTTT. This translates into CASSYGQGVSTEAFF.

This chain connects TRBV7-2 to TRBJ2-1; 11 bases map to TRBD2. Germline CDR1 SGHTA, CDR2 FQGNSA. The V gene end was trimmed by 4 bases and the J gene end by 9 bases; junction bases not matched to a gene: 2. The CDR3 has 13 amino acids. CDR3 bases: TGTGCCAGCAGCTCTAGCGGGGGGATTGAGCAGTTCTTC. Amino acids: CASSSSGGIEQFF.

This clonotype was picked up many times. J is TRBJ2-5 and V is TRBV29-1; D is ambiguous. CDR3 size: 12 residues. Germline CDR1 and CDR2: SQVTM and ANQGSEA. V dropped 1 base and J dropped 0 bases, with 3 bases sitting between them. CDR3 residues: CSVEGYQETQYF. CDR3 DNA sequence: TGCAGCGTTGAAGGCTACCAAGAGACCCAGTACTTC. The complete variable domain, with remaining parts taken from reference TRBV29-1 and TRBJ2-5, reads SAVISQKPSRDICQRGTSLTIQCQVDSQVTMMFWYRQQPGQSLTLIATANQGSEATYESGFVIDKFPISRPNLTFSTLTVSNMSPEDSSIYLCSVEGYQETQYFGPGTRLLVL.

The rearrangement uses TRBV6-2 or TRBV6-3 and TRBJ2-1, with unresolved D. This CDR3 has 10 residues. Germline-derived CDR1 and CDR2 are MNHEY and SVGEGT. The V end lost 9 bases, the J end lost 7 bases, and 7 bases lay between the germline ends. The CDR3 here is CARTLNEQFF. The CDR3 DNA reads TGTGCCAGAACCCTAAATGAGCAGTTCTTC.

CDR3 amino acids: CASSQDFSEQYF. The CDR3 bases are TGTGCCAGCAGCCAAGATTTTAGCGAGCAGTACTTC. V is TRBV3-1 and J is TRBJ2-5; D gene unclear. The end of the DNA aligns better with TRBJ2-7, so the J call may be wrong. The CDR3 totals 12 residues. Germline V CDR1 and CDR2: LGHDT, YNNKEL (reference sequence).

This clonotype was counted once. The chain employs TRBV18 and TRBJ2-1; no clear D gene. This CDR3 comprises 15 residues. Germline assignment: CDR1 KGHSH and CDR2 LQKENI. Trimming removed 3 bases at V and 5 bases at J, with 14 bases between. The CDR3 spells CASSPSAAVHNEQFF. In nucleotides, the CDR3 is TGTGCCAGCTCACCCTCGGCAGCCGTCCACAATGAGCAGTTCTTC.

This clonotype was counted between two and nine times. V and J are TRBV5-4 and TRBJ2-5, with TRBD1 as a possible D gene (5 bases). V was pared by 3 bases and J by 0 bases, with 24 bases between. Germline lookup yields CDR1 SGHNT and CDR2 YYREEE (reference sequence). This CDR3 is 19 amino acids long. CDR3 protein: CASSSAIQSRAGYQETQYF. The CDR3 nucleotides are TGTGCCAGCAGCTCGGCAATTCAGTCCAGGGCAGGCTACCAAGAGACCCAGTACTTC.

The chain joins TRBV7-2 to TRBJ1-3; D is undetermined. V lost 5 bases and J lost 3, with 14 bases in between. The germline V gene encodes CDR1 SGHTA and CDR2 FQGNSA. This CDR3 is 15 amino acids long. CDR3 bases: TGTGCCAGCAGCCCGTCTAACAGCCGTGGAAACACCATATATTTT. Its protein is CASSPSNSRGNTIYF.